The clone carrying this T cell receptor beta chain has only a few counts. A read error is possible here, since a much larger clone lies one base away. The sample is drawn from a study of tumor and adjacent non-tumor tissue in lung cancer. The CDR3 extends over 14 amino acids. Looked up from germline, CDR1 is SGHAT and CDR2 is FQNNGV. Three rounds of nested PCR, following a modified ARM-PCR protocol, produced the TCRbeta library. TCRdb re-called the multiplex PCR reads through MiXCR, storing one row per CDR3 protein. Of around 74,000 distinct CDR3 sequences listed, approximately 68% are singletons. No cell sorting was done before RNA was extracted from the tissue. Newly diagnosed lung cancer patients had thoracic surgery in China, August–late 2014, without prior chemotherapy.

What was sequenced was lung tumor tissue. The chain carries TRBV11-2 and TRBJ2-1; D remains ambiguous. This TCR came from a woman in her 70s with non-small cell lung cancer. The CDR3 DNA is TGTGCCAGCACCCGTTACAGAGCCTACAATGAGCAGCTCTTC. It translates to CASTRYRAYNEQLF.